This section outlines one T cell receptor (beta chain) sequence together with its context. Sequencing was performed with immunoSEQ multiplex PCR; in TCRdb, only in-frame clones are kept and a portion is missing. This table holds about 160,000 clones, about three quarters found once. This sample stems from a study of blood T cell repertoires in COVID-19. In the study overall: PBMCs, B-cell-depleted T cells, or T cells were the source of the cDNA or gDNA that made up the material.

The CDR3 length is 11 residues. Trimming cost V 4 bases and J 6 bases, with 6 bases left between them. Germline CDR1 and CDR2: LNHDA and SQIVND (reference sequence). Sequencing input: peripheral blood. The V call is TRBV19, the J call TRBJ1-2; no firm D call. The TCR was taken from a man aged 60 to 69 with acute or convalescent COVID-19. The CDR3 protein is CASSTGDGYTF. CDR3 in DNA: TGTGCCAGTAGTACAGGCGATGGCTACACCTTC.